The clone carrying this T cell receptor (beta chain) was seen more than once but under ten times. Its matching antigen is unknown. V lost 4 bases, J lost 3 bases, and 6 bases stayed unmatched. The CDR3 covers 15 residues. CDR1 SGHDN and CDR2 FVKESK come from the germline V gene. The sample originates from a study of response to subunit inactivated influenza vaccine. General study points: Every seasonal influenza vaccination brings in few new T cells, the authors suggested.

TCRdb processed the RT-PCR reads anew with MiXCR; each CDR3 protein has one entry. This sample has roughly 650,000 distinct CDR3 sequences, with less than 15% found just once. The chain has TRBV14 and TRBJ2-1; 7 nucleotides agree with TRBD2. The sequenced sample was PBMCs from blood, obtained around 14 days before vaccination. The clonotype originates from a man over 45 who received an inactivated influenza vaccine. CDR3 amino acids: CASSPRDYNYNEQFF. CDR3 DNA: TGTGCCAGCAGCCCAAGGGACTACAACTACAATGAGCAGTTCTTC. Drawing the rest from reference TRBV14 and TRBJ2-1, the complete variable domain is EAGVTQFPSHSVIEKGQTVTLRCDPISGHDNLYWYRRVMGKEIKFLLHFVKESKQDESGMPNNRFLAERTGGTYSTLKVQPAELEDSGVYFCASSPRDYNYNEQFFGPGTRLTVL.